Shown below are 29 T cell receptor beta chains from a single sample sequenced in a study of breast tumors, draining lymph nodes, adjacent tissues. TCRdb re-called the multiplex PCR reads through MiXCR, storing one row per CDR3 protein. The sample lists about 170,000 distinct CDR3 sequences, 33% occurring once. The lymph nodes were axillary draining lymph nodes from breast cancer patients. Sequenced material: axillary lymph node tissue. The receptors shown here come from a female donor with breast cancer. Some clones in this sample may be carry-over from other donors' samples.

The table lists this clonotype with many counts. The chain employs TRBV7-9 and TRBJ2-1; TRBD1 or TRBD2 may be the D gene (6 bases each). The V gene's germline CDR1 is SEHNR and CDR2 FQNEAQ (reference sequence). The V and J ends lost 6 bases and 9 bases respectively, with 21 bases between them. The CDR3 covers 15 residues. CDR3 DNA sequence: TGTGCCAGCAGGTCGACTAGTCGCCAGGGGAGTGAGCAGTTCTTC. Protein: CASRSTSRQGSEQFF.

A remark on this clonotype: This may be a read error, as it is one base from a much larger clone. Because it lacks the conserved phenylalanine or tryptophan at the end, this CDR3 is likely a read error. The gene calls are TRBV9 and TRBJ2-7; D unresolved. CDR3 size: 13 residues. The V end lost 4 bases, the J end lost 4 bases, and 12 bases lay between the germline ends. Per the germline V gene, CDR1 is SGDLS and CDR2 is YYNGEE. The CDR3 spells CASSPSPTYEQYS. DNA for the CDR3: TGTGCCAGCAGCCCCTCCCCCACTTACGAGCAGTACTCC.

This clonotype was observed at least ten times. The junction does not match germline at one end; this may be a read error. The chain uses TRBV5-1 and TRBJ2-7; unclear D gene. CDR1 and CDR2 (germline): SGHRS, YFSETQ. CDR3 length: 12 residues. In DNA, the CDR3 is TGTGCCAGCAGCTTAGTTGGCTACGAGCAGTACTTC. Its translation: CASSLVGYEQYF.

A remark on this clonotype: Compared with germline, one end of the junction differs, possibly owing to a read error. This chain joins TRBV4-1 and TRBJ2-3; D is perhaps TRBD2 (5 bases). The length of the CDR3 is 16 residues. Germline assignment: CDR1 MGHRA and CDR2 YSYEKL. The CDR3, as DNA: TGCGCCAGCAGCCAAGACCCCGGGGATTACACTGATACACAGTATTTT. Its protein product is CASSQDPGDYTDTQYF.

Remarks on this clonotype: This may arise from a read error, as a much more abundant clone is one base away. The chain employs TRBV20-1 and TRBJ2-7; weak D call: TRBD1 (6 bases). Germline CDR1 DFQATT, CDR2 SNEGSKA (reference sequence). V was trimmed by 5 bases and J by 6 bases, leaving 20 bases between them. The CDR3 loop spans 14 amino acids. The CDR3 sequence: CSARNRVAFSEQYF. The CDR3 nucleotides read TGCAGTGCTCGGAACAGGGTAGCTTTCTCCGAGCAGTACTTC.

CDR3 DNA sequence: TGTGCCAGCAGCTTAGGACGGGAACCCAATGAGCAGTTCTTC. Translating gives CASSLGREPNEQFF. The chain joins TRBV11-2 to TRBJ2-1; D perhaps matches TRBD2 (5 bases). Germline V CDR1 and CDR2: SGHAT, FQNNGV. The CDR3 totals 14 residues. Trimming removed 1 base from V and 6 bases from J, with 10 bases in between.

In its sample, this clonotype was seen a few times. It may be a read error: a sequence one base away is much more abundant. The chain carries TRBV5-5 and TRBJ1-2; a possible D gene is TRBD1 (6 bases). Trimming pared 3 bases from V and 0 bases from J, leaving 18 bases between. The CDR3 loop spans 17 amino acids. CDR1 is SGHKS, CDR2 YYEKEE, per germline (reference sequence). CDR3 protein: CASSSNRAEVSNYGYTF. Written as DNA, the CDR3 is TGTGCCAGCAGCTCAAACAGGGCAGAAGTTTCTAACTATGGCTACACCTTC. The full variable domain, with the rest looked up from reference TRBV5-5 and TRBJ1-2, is DAGVTQSPTHLIKTRGQQVTLRCSPISGHKSVSWYQQVLGQGPQFIFQYYEKEERGRGNFPDRFSARQFPNYSSELNVNALLLGDSALYLCASSSNRAEVSNYGYTFGSGTRLTVV.

The genes are TRBV29-1 and TRBJ2-4; D gene ambiguous. Per germline, CDR1 SQVTM and CDR2 ANQGSEA. V lost 4 bases and J 0 bases, leaving 13 bases between the germline ends. The CDR3 consists of 15 residues. CDR3 sequence (DNA): TGCAGCGTTGCCCCCCTATCCCTAGCCAAAAACATTCAGTACTTC. This gives the protein CSVAPLSLAKNIQYF.

The sample holds many counts of this clonotype. CDR3 residues: CASSPGPRGYTF. The CDR3 region has the DNA TGTGCCAGCAGTCCCGGCCCGAGAGGCTACACCTTC. This sequence joins TRBV12-3 or TRBV12-4 and TRBJ1-2; D call uncertain. The V end was cut by 5 bases, the J end by 8 bases, with 12 bases between. CDR3 length equals 12 residues.

This clonotype was seen many times. V usage is TRBV29-1 and J usage is TRBJ2-5; the D is unclear. In germline, CDR1 is SQVTM, CDR2 ANQGSEA. The V end was cut by 4 bases, the J end by 5 bases, with 5 bases between. The CDR3 sequence is 10 residues long. CDR3 nucleotide sequence: TGCAGCGTTGTGGGGGAGACCCAGTACTTC. It encodes CSVVGETQYF.

The V call is TRBV20-1, the J call TRBJ2-7; D is perhaps TRBD2 (5 bases). Germline values: CDR1 DFQATT, CDR2 SNEGSKA (reference sequence). Trimming shortened V by 6 bases and J by 4 bases, and 16 bases separated the two germline ends. The CDR3 consists of 13 residues. CDR3 in amino acids: CSARLTGIYEQYF. The CDR3 DNA reads TGCAGTGCCCGGCTCACCGGGATTTACGAGCAGTACTTC.

This clonotype was observed many times. The chain joins TRBV11-2 to TRBJ1-2; D ambiguous. The CDR3 covers 16 residues. CDR1 is SGHAT, CDR2 FQNNGV, per germline. V shed 2 bases and J shed 2 bases, with 15 bases lying between them. The CDR3 region has the DNA TGTGCCAGCAGCTTACTCCAGGCAGGACCCAACTATGGCTACACCTTC. It yields the protein CASSLLQAGPNYGYTF.

This clonotype has only one observation. The V call is TRBV29-1, the J call TRBJ2-5; D possibly corresponds to TRBD2 (6 bases). The V end lost 3 bases, the J end lost 9 bases, and 8 bases lay between the germline ends. The CDR3 spans 10 residues. Germline V lookup: CDR1 SQVTM, CDR2 ANQGSEA. In DNA, the CDR3 is TGCAGCGTTGAGGGGGAGGCCCAGTACTTC. Its protein product is CSVEGEAQYF. The variable domain in full, with the rest retrieved from reference TRBV29-1 and TRBJ2-5, is SAVISQKPSRDICQRGTSLTIQCQVDSQVTMMFWYRQQPGQSLTLIATANQGSEATYESGFVIDKFPISRPNLTFSTLTVSNMSPEDSSIYLCSVEGEAQYFGPGTRLLVL.

This clonotype was counted at least ten times. This may arise from a read error, as a much more abundant clone is one base away. J is TRBJ2-6 and V is TRBV20-1; perhaps D is TRBD1 or TRBD2 (5 bases each). Germline V gene data show CDR1 as DFQATT and CDR2 as SNEGSKA (reference sequence). Trimming stripped 5 bases from V and 2 bases from J, with 19 bases between. The CDR3 is 17 residues long. CDR3 sequence (DNA): TGCAGTGCTGTCAGACAGACTACCTGGGCTGGGGCCAACGTCCTGACTTTC. Its protein product is CSAVRQTTWAGANVLTF.

This clonotype showed up just once. The chain uses TRBV20-1 and TRBJ1-2, with D tentatively TRBD1 (5 bases). CDR3 length equals 14 residues. Trimming took 6 bases from V and 3 from J, leaving 17 bases between them. Germline V gene sequence: CDR1 DFQATT, CDR2 SNEGSKA (reference sequence). CDR3 sequence (DNA): TGCAGTGCACCTCGACCCCGGGGCGACTATGGCTACACCTTC. It is translated as CSAPRPRGDYGYTF.

This clonotype was seen at least ten times. The genes are TRBV6-5 and TRBJ2-3, with D perhaps matching TRBD2 (6 bases). The V end was cut by 6 bases, the J end by 2 bases, with 12 bases between. Germline V gene sequence: CDR1 MNHEY, CDR2 SVGAGI. The CDR3 has 14 amino acids. The CDR3 reads CASSLADFTDTQYF. CDR3 sequence (DNA): TGTGCCAGCAGCTTAGCGGATTTCACAGATACGCAGTATTTT.

This clonotype came up many times. The V call is TRBV20-1, the J call TRBJ2-7, with 14 bases lining up with TRBD2. Germline V CDR1 and CDR2: DFQATT, SNEGSKA (reference sequence). The CDR3 runs 16 residues. Trimming cost V 4 bases and J 1 base; bases outside gene matches: 6. As DNA, the CDR3 is TGCAGTGCTACTGGACTAGCGGGGGGCCCATCCTACGAGCAGTACTTC. Protein sequence: CSATGLAGGPSYEQYF.

This clonotype was seen ten or more times. This rearrangement joins TRBV6-5 to TRBJ1-6; 9 bases align to TRBD1. Germline CDR1 and CDR2: MNHEY and SVGAGI. This CDR3 region has 13 residues. After removal of 7 bases from V and 10 bases from J, the junction contained 5 bases not matched to a gene. CDR3 sequence: CASTDRGSSPLHF. Here the CDR3 DNA reads TGTGCCAGCACCGACAGGGGGAGCTCACCCCTCCACTTT.

V usage is TRBV7-8 and J usage is TRBJ1-5, with TRBD1 as a possible D gene (5 bases). V shed 5 bases and J shed 5 bases, with 13 bases lying between them. CDR1 and CDR2 from the germline V gene are SGHVS and FQNEAQ. The CDR3 length is 14 residues. CDR3 sequence: CASSPRVGDQPQHF. The CDR3 nucleotides read TGTGCCAGCAGCCCCAGGGTCGGGGATCAGCCCCAGCATTTT.

This clonotype was detected a few times. A much bigger clone sits one base away, suggesting this may be a read error. The chain links TRBV5-8 to TRBJ1-2; 7 bases map to TRBD1. CDR1 SGHTS and CDR2 YDEGEE come from the germline V gene. V lost 4 bases to trimming and J lost 4 bases; unmatched junction nucleotides: 13. CDR3 length: 16 amino acids. CDR3 loop: CASSPLKPPGGYGYTF. The CDR3 DNA follows: TGTGCCAGCAGCCCCTTGAAGCCCCCAGGGGGCTATGGCTACACCTTC. The full variable domain, in which reference TRBV5-8 and TRBJ1-2 provide the parts outside the CDR3, is EAGVTQSPTHLIKTRGQQATLRCSPISGHTSVYWYQQALGLGLQFLLWYDEGEERNRGNFPPRFSGRQFPNYSSELNVNALELEDSALYLCASSPLKPPGGYGYTFGSGTRLTVV.

For this clonotype: A read error may account for a junction end that differs from germline. This rearrangement joins TRBV7-2 to TRBJ1-6, with a possible D match to TRBD1 (5 bases). Germline lookup yields CDR1 SGHTA and CDR2 FQGNSA. CDR3 length equals 15 residues. CDR3 in amino acids: CASRLAWDCDSPLHF. CDR3 sequence (DNA): TGTGCCAGCAGATTAGCCTGGGACTGTGACTCACCCCTCCACTTT.

This clonotype was seen many times. This rearrangement joins TRBV18 to TRBJ1-2; maybe TRBD1 (5 bases). CDR1 and CDR2 (germline): KGHSH, LQKENI. Between the trimmed V and J ends, which lost 3 bases and 6 bases, there was a span of 20 bases. The CDR3 runs 16 residues. CDR3 residues: CASSPAPGPPPDGYTF. The CDR3 DNA sequence: TGTGCCAGCTCACCCGCTCCGGGACCCCCGCCTGATGGCTACACCTTC.

The chain links TRBV5-1 to TRBJ2-7; D is unresolved. This CDR3 has 14 amino acids. Germline loops: CDR1 SGHRS, CDR2 YFSETQ. V was shortened by 4 bases and J by 6 bases, with 17 bases between the two germline ends. The CDR3 coding sequence is TGCGCCAGCAGCCCCAGTCGATATAGACCCGAGCAGTACTTC. It yields the protein CASSPSRYRPEQYF.

In its sample, this clonotype was seen many times. The rearrangement joins TRBV5-6 to TRBJ2-1; 11 nucleotides line up with TRBD2. V lost 0 bases and J lost 3; bases outside the gene matches: 8. Germline V gives CDR1 SGHDT, CDR2 YYEEEE. This CDR3 has 18 residues. The CDR3 loop reads CASSLAKLAGGLYNEQFF. The CDR3 coding sequence is TGTGCCAGCAGCTTGGCCAAGCTAGCGGGAGGACTCTACAATGAGCAGTTCTTC. The whole variable domain, remainder taken from reference TRBV5-6 and TRBJ2-1, is DAGVTQSPTHLIKTRGQQVTLRCSPKSGHDTVSWYQQALGQGPQFIFQYYEEEERQRGNFPDRFSGHQFPNYSSELNVNALLLGDSALYLCASSLAKLAGGLYNEQFFGPGTRLTVL.

This clonotype was observed a few times. The J gene is TRBJ2-1, the V gene TRBV27; the D is unclear. Looked up from germline, CDR1 is MNHEY and CDR2 is SMNVEV (reference sequence). Trimming took off 2 bases at V and 0 bases at J, with 11 bases between the two ends. The CDR3 has 16 residues. CDR3 nucleotide sequence: TGTGCCAGCAGTTTAGGGCTGCCGGACTCCTACAATGAGCAGTTCTTC. It encodes CASSLGLPDSYNEQFF.

As regards this clonotype: A read error is possible here, since a much larger clone lies one base away. V and J are TRBV10-3 and TRBJ2-4; D not certain. Germline CDR1 is ENHRY and CDR2 is SYGVKD. The V end lost 3 bases, the J end lost 0 bases, and 12 bases lay between the germline ends. The CDR3 spans 16 residues. CDR3 region: CAISDSQVLAKNIQYF. The CDR3 DNA reads as TGTGCCATCAGTGATAGTCAAGTCCTAGCCAAAAACATTCAGTACTTC.

V and J are TRBV5-1 and TRBJ1-1; 12 bases line up with TRBD1. CDR1 and CDR2 from the germline V gene are SGHRS and YFSETQ. This CDR3 region has 17 residues. The trim removed 3 bases at V and 0 bases at J, leaving 6 bases unmatched. CDR3 DNA: TGCGCCAGCAGCTCGTGGGGGACAGGGGGCGTGAACACTGAAGCTTTCTTT. Translation: CASSSWGTGGVNTEAFF. Looking up the rest from reference TRBV5-1 and TRBJ1-1 gives the full variable domain: KAGVTQTPRYLIKTRGQQVTLSCSPISGHRSVSWYQQTPGQGLQFLFEYFSETQRNKGNFPGRFSGRQFSNSRSEMNVSTLELGDSALYLCASSSWGTGGVNTEAFFGQGTRLTVV.

On this clonotype itself: At one boundary the junction diverges from the germline segment, which might be a read error. This chain links TRBV24-1 with TRBJ2-5; D is perhaps TRBD1 (5 bases). Germline V gene lookup returns CDR1 KGHDR and CDR2 SFDVKD. There are 17 residues in the CDR3. CDR3 sequence: CATSDSDATDNQETQYF. CDR3 nucleotide sequence: TGCGCCACCAGTGACTCTGATGCGACAGATAATCAAGAGACCCAGTACTTC.

V is TRBV2 and J is TRBJ1-2; 9 positions agree with TRBD1. The germline gives CDR1 SNHLY, CDR2 FYNNEI. The CDR3 runs to 15 residues. The DNA of the CDR3 is TGTGTCCACTTGCAGGGGACAGGGAAAAGCTATGGCTACACCTTC. Residues: CVHLQGTGKSYGYTF.